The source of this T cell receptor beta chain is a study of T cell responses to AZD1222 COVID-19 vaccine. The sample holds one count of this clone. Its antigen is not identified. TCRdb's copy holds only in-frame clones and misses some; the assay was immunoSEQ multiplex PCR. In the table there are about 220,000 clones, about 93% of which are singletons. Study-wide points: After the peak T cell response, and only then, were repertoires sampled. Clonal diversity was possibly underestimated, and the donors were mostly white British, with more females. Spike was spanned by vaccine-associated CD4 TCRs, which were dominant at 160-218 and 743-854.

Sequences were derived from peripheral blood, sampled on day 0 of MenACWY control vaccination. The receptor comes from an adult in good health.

The CDR3 region is CASSMERATDTQYF. The CDR3 nucleotides are TGTGCCAGTAGTATGGAACGGGCCACAGATACGCAGTATTTT. The chain couples TRBV19 to TRBJ2-3, with D unresolved. In germline, CDR1 is LNHDA, CDR2 SQIVND (reference sequence). This CDR3 comprises 14 residues. The V and J ends lost 3 bases and 2 bases respectively, with 9 bases between them.